The sequence of this T cell receptor (beta chain) was determined in a study of CD8 T cells in Susac syndrome. On the study more broadly: When blood was drawn, patients with Susac syndrome were on intravenous immunoglobulin alone, on corticosteroids, or therapy-naive.

Reverse transcription of about 0.45 to 1 ug RNA was performed with random hexamers. Amplification of TCR beta CDR3 was carried out by immunoSEQ multiplex PCR, which covered 54 Vbeta and 13 Jbeta segments. TCRdb re-derived calls from the immunoSEQ multiplex PCR reads in MiXCR, one entry per CDR3 protein. The profile shows roughly 180,000 distinct CDR3 sequences, about 94% of them singletons. V was pared by 4 bases and J by 4 bases, with 12 bases between. CDR3 size: 14 residues. Germline CDR1 SGHRS, CDR2 YFSETQ. This clonotype showed up just once. Sequencing of TCR beta covered CD8+ and CD4+ T cells obtained from blood.

The sample was CD4+ T cells from PBMCs. The receptor was isolated from a human donor with Susac syndrome. The chain joins TRBV5-1 to TRBJ2-1; D remains ambiguous. CDR3 DNA: TGCGCCAGCAGCCTTCCAACAGCTTACAATGAGCAGTTCTTC. Translated, it gives CASSLPTAYNEQFF.